The 17 T cell receptor beta chains below come from one sample, sequenced in a study of shared clonotypes between healthy human individuals. Libraries were prepared by immunoSEQ multiplex PCR; TCRdb keeps only in-frame clonotypes and omits some of them. This sample yields roughly 1 million clones, of which roughly 80% are seen a single time; less than 1.5% belongs to the top ten. What was sequenced was memory CD4+ T cells sorted from blood. Subset described: CD45RA-negative fraction. The receptors derive from a man aged 18-30 years in good health.

This clone was observed a handful of times. V gene TRBV7-8 combines with J gene TRBJ1-4; D possibly corresponds to TRBD1 (6 bases). The CDR3 loop spans 15 amino acids. Trimming took off 1 base at V and 8 bases at J, with 14 bases between the two ends. CDR1 and CDR2 from the germline V gene are SGHVS and FQNEAQ. This CDR3 is CASSLGAGGGEKLFF. The CDR3 DNA is TGTGCCAGCAGCTTAGGTGCCGGAGGGGGAGAAAAACTGTTTTTT.

This clone was recorded once. This sequence joins TRBV28 and TRBJ2-7; D might be TRBD1 or TRBD2, each matching 6 bases. This CDR3 contains 14 residues. V was trimmed by 5 bases and J by 6 bases, leaving 17 bases between them. CDR1 MDHEN and CDR2 SYDVKM come from the germline V gene. The CDR3 protein is CASSPEGGPREQYF. CDR3 sequence (DNA): TGTGCCAGCAGTCCCGAGGGGGGCCCTCGCGAGCAGTACTTC. Using reference TRBV28 and TRBJ2-7 for the parts outside the CDR3, the full variable domain is DVKVTQSSRYLVKRTGEKVFLECVQDMDHENMFWYRQDPGLGLRLIYFSYDVKMKEKGDIPEGYSVSREKKERFSLILESASTNQTSMYLCASSPEGGPREQYFGPGTRLTVT.

On this clone itself: The same CDR3 arises from other DNA sequences in this sample as well. This chain links TRBV6-5 with TRBJ2-7; no definite D call. CDR3 size: 13 residues. The V gene's germline CDR1 is MNHEY and CDR2 SVGAGI. V was shortened by 2 bases and J by 3 bases, with 8 bases between the two germline ends. CDR3 nucleotide sequence: TGTGCCAGCAGTTACAGGGCAAGCTACGAGCAGTACTTC. Residues: CASSYRASYEQYF.

In its sample, this clone was seen many times. J is TRBJ2-2 and V is TRBV7-2; 9 bases are shared with TRBD2. In germline, CDR1 is SGHTA, CDR2 FQGNSA. There are 14 residues in the CDR3. The V and J ends lost 8 bases and 8 bases, in that order; junction bases with no gene match: 9. CDR3 amino acids: CASEPGLAGGELFF. For the CDR3, the DNA is TGTGCCAGCGAACCGGGACTAGCCGGTGGGGAGCTGTTTTTT.

Concerning this clone itself: The same CDR3 is also encoded by other DNA sequences in this sample. The chain is built from TRBV5-6 and TRBJ1-2; D is uncertain. This CDR3 is built from 12 residues. Trimming took 2 bases from V and 8 from J, leaving 10 bases between them. CDR1 is SGHDT, CDR2 YYEEEE, per germline. In DNA form, the CDR3 reads TGTGCCAGCAGCTTCCGGGTGGGGGGCTACACCTTC. The encoded protein is CASSFRVGGYTF.

The genes are TRBV6-1 and TRBJ2-3; no clear D. Germline CDR1 is MNHNS and CDR2 is SASEGT. Trimming left V 7 bases short and J 0 bases short, with 8 bases between. The CDR3 consists of 13 residues. Here the CDR3 DNA reads TGTGCCAGCAAGATCTCTAGCACAGATACGCAGTATTTT. Translation gives CASKISSTDTQYF.

V and J are TRBV29-1 and TRBJ2-1; D gene ambiguous. Trimming took 7 bases from V and 4 from J, leaving 20 bases between them. Germline V CDR1 and CDR2: SQVTM, ANQGSEA. CDR3 length: 15 residues. The CDR3 DNA sequence: TGCAGCGGGCATGGGGAAGCTGATAGATACAATGAGCAGTTCTTC. Amino acid sequence: CSGHGEADRYNEQFF.

This clone showed up just once. The V call is TRBV7-9, the J call TRBJ2-2; 9 bases are shared with TRBD1. The CDR3 has 14 residues. Losses at the gene ends were 10 bases for V and 1 base for J; bases not matched to a gene: 4. Germline V lookup: CDR1 SEHNR, CDR2 FQNEAQ (reference sequence). CDR3 nucleotides: TGTGCCAATTCGGGACAGGGGAACACCGGGGAGCTGTTTTTT. This translates into CANSGQGNTGELFF.

CDR3 coding DNA: TGTGCCAGCAGCGAAAATTCCGGGAGCAGCTATGGCTACACCTTC. Protein: CASSENSGSSYGYTF. The chain carries TRBV6-4 and TRBJ1-2; no clear D. The V gene's germline CDR1 is MRHNA and CDR2 SNTAGT. CDR3 length equals 15 residues. V lost 6 bases and J lost 4, with 18 bases in between.

In its sample, this clone was seen a few times. The gene calls are TRBV2 and TRBJ2-7, with 10 positions matching TRBD1. This CDR3 region has 13 residues. The V segment lost 6 bases and the J segment 1 base; nucleotides outside the gene matches: 0. Germline V gene data show CDR1 as SNHLY and CDR2 as FYNNEI. DNA of the CDR3: TGTGCCAGCAGGGACAGGGGGTCCTACGAGCAGTACTTC. Protein product: CASRDRGSYEQYF.

The rearrangement uses TRBV29-1 and TRBJ1-1; D perhaps matches TRBD1 (5 bases). The V gene lost 2 bases and the J gene lost 4 bases, with 23 bases spanning the gap. Germline V CDR1 and CDR2: SQVTM, ANQGSEA. The CDR3 covers 17 residues. The CDR3 region has the DNA TGCAGCGTTGAAACCTCCGTCACTCTCCGGGGGAGCACTGAAGCTTTCTTT. This gives the protein CSVETSVTLRGSTEAFF.

The J gene is TRBJ2-2, the V gene TRBV5-1, with D possibly TRBD2 on 6 matching bases. Trimming removed 1 base at V and 0 bases at J, with 7 bases between. Germline V lookup: CDR1 SGHRS, CDR2 YFSETQ. The CDR3 sequence is 15 residues long. CDR3 bases: TGCGCCAGCAGCTTGTGGGGGGCGAACACCGGGGAGCTGTTTTTT. Its translation is CASSLWGANTGELFF.

The chain combines TRBV9 with TRBJ2-5; the D gene is possibly TRBD2 (5 bases). The germline gives CDR1 SGDLS, CDR2 YYNGEE. This CDR3 region has 16 residues. The germline V and J ends were trimmed by 0 bases and 6 bases, with 18 bases remaining between them. The CDR3: CASSVGVGASGKTQYF. In DNA, the CDR3 is TGTGCCAGCAGCGTAGGTGTGGGAGCCTCGGGGAAGACCCAGTACTTC.

The chain has TRBV18 and TRBJ2-5; D is possibly TRBD1 (6 bases). Germline V gives CDR1 KGHSH, CDR2 LQKENI. The CDR3 contains 14 residues. Trimming took off 3 bases at V and 0 bases at J, with 8 bases between the two ends. The CDR3 sequence: CASSPGTHQETQYF. Written as DNA, the CDR3 is TGTGCCAGCTCACCTGGGACACACCAAGAGACCCAGTACTTC.

About this clone: The identical CDR3 is also encoded by other nucleotide sequences in the sample. This chain links TRBV27 with TRBJ2-3, with 10 bases matching TRBD2. V shed 1 base and J 0 bases; nucleotides not matched to a gene: 4. The V gene's germline CDR1 is MNHEY and CDR2 SMNVEV (reference sequence). The CDR3 spans 17 residues. The CDR3 reads CASSLLTSGSSTDTQYF. The CDR3 nucleotides read TGTGCCAGCAGTTTATTGACTAGCGGGTCTAGCACAGATACGCAGTATTTT.

The V gene is TRBV29-1, the J gene TRBJ2-1, with D uncertain. V shed 0 bases and J shed 3 bases, with 9 bases lying between them. The V gene's germline CDR1 is SQVTM and CDR2 ANQGSEA. The length of the CDR3 is 14 residues. The CDR3 protein is CSVEELAHYNEQFF. The CDR3 DNA reads TGCAGCGTTGAAGAACTGGCACACTACAATGAGCAGTTCTTC.

J is TRBJ2-7 and V is TRBV9, with D possibly called TRBD1 or TRBD2 (5 bases each). CDR3 length equals 15 residues. Germline CDR1 and CDR2: SGDLS and YYNGEE. Trimming pared 2 bases from V and 4 bases from J, leaving 16 bases between. This CDR3 reads CASSVQTGTTYEQYF. The CDR3 region has the DNA TGTGCCAGCAGCGTCCAAACCGGGACGACATACGAGCAGTACTTC.